This record covers a single TCR beta chain. Its matching antigen is unknown. This sample stems from a study of OX40 agonist ivuxolimab in advanced cancers. Looked up from germline, CDR1 is SGHTA and CDR2 is FQGNSA. This CDR3 spans 14 amino acids. Trimming took 3 bases from V and 0 from J, leaving 5 bases between them. Assay: immunoSEQ multiplex PCR; the TCRdb copy retains only in-frame clones and omits some. The sample lists about 55,000 clones; 80% were seen once. Study-wide results and limits: Partial responders dosed at 0.1-3.0 mg/kg displayed clonal expansion ranking among the lowest. Among some nonresponders, normalized T-cell clonal expansion was also low.

The V and J genes are TRBV7-2 and TRBJ2-2, with D unresolved. The starting material was CD4+ or CD8+ T cells sorted from blood, obtained in a trial of the OX40 agonist ivuxolimab. The sequence came from an adult with an advanced solid tumor such as melanoma, head and neck, liver or kidney cancer. The CDR3 DNA reads TGTGCCAGCAGCTTTACCGCGAACACCGGGGAGCTGTTTTTT. It encodes CASSFTANTGELFF.